This T cell receptor beta chain was retrieved from a study of T cell responses to AZD1222 COVID-19 vaccine. Study-level information: Second-dose recipients at about 4 or about 12 weeks were treated as one pooled group. Study findings and constraints: Regions 160-218 and 743-854 dominated among vaccine-associated CD4 TCRs spanning spike.

With 4 bases removed from V and 11 bases from J, the gap between germline ends came to 18 bases. The CDR3 spans 13 residues. Germline values: CDR1 SGHRS, CDR2 YFSETQ. Assay: immunoSEQ multiplex PCR; the TCRdb copy retains only in-frame clones and omits some. The repertoire has approximately 80,000 clones, just under 90% of them found once; the top ten carry around 6%. Note on this clone: The antigen remains undetermined.

The source was peripheral blood, collected on day 0 of AZD1222 vaccination. The clonotype originates from an adult in good health. The rearrangement links TRBV5-1 to TRBJ1-1, with D unresolved. CDR3 protein: CASSEDLVGRAFF. The CDR3 nucleotides are TGCGCCAGCAGCGAAGACTTGGTGGGTCGGGCTTTCTTT.